The text below deals with one TCR beta chain. V lost 2 bases and J 7 bases, leaving 12 bases between the germline ends. The CDR3 totals 15 residues. The germline gives CDR1 SEHNR, CDR2 FQNEAQ (reference sequence). These data originate in a study of blood T cell repertoires in COVID-19. Study context: Italy, Spain and the United States were the sources of the convalescent and acute COVID-19 samples. Nucleic acid was either cDNA or gDNA, and it came from T cells, B-cell-depleted T cells, or PBMCs.

In the original analysis: Amplification with reference gene primers provided the estimates of nucleated cell counts. The method was immunoSEQ multiplex PCR; TCRdb's version includes in-frame clones alone and lacks a portion of them. That table furnishes V, J and clone size, whereas the DNA furnished D and trimming. Counted here are more than 110,000 clones, over 75% occurring once; the ten biggest clones make up about 40%. The chain links TRBV7-9 to TRBJ1-6; perhaps TRBD1 as D (5 bases). Sequencing input: peripheral blood. The clonotype comes from a human donor in a cohort sampled during active COVID-19. CDR3 protein: CASSLTQGGNSPLHF. In DNA form, the CDR3 reads TGTGCCAGCAGCTTAACTCAGGGCGGCAATTCACCCCTCCACTTT.